This TCR beta chain comes out of a study of response to subunit inactivated influenza vaccine. Each CDR3 protein is one row after TCRdb ran MiXCR on the RT-PCR reads. The sample lists 450,000 to 700,000 distinct CDR3 sequences; approximately 14% were seen once. The study's findings and limits: It was suggested by the authors that few new T cells are recruited by each seasonal influenza vaccination.

The CDR3 is 13 amino acids. Per the germline V gene, CDR1 is SEHNR and CDR2 is FQNEAQ (reference sequence). Trimming at V came to 4 bases and at J to 8 bases, leaving 3 bases not matched to a gene. With respect to this clonotype: Its antigen is unidentified.

The sequences come from PBMCs from blood, collected 12 days after vaccination. J is TRBJ1-4 and V is TRBV7-9; TRBD1 matches at 8 bases. The clonotype originates from a man aged 45-65 years who received an inactivated influenza vaccine. CDR3 nucleotide sequence: TGTGCCAGCAGCTGGACAGGGATGGAAAAACTGTTTTTT. Its translation is CASSWTGMEKLFF.